This record concerns one T cell receptor beta chain sequence. As processed by the authors: The assay estimated nucleated cells by amplifying reference gene primers. Libraries were prepared by immunoSEQ multiplex PCR; TCRdb keeps only in-frame clonotypes and omits some of them. V and J calls and clone size follow that table, whereas D and trimming were derived from the DNA. This sample has 75,000 to 95,000 clones, with 79% found just once. Per germline, CDR1 LNHDA and CDR2 SQIVND (reference sequence). The CDR3 loop spans 15 amino acids. Trimming removed 7 bases from V and 8 bases from J; junction bases left unmatched: 12. The record originates from a study of blood T cell repertoires in COVID-19. Study-level background: COVID-19 samples collected from the United States, Italy and Spain covered acute and convalescent phases. PBMCs, B-cell-depleted T cells, or T cells provided the cDNA or gDNA that made up the material.

Sample: peripheral blood. V usage is TRBV19 and J usage is TRBJ2-1; 9 bases agree with TRBD1. This TCR was recovered from a woman at least 80 years old with active or convalescent COVID-19. CDR3 sequence reads: CASKRGTGGFYEQFF. The CDR3 DNA follows: TGTGCCAGTAAAAGAGGAACAGGGGGCTTCTATGAGCAGTTCTTC.